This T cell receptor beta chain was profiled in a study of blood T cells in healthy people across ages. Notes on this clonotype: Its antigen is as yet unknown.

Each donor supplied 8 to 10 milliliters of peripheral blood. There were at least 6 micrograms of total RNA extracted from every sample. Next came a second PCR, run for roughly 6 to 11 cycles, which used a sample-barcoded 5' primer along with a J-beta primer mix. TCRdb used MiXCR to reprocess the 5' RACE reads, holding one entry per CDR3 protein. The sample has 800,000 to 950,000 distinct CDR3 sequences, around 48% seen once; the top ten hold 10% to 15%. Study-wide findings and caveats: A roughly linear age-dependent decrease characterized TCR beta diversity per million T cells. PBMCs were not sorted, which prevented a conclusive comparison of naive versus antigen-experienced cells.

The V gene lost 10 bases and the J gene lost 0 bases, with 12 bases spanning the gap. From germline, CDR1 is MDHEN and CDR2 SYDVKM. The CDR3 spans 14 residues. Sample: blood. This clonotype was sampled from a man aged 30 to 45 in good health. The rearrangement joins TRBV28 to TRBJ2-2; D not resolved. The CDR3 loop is CATEQSANTGELFF. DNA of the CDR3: TGTGCCACCGAGCAGAGCGCGAACACCGGGGAGCTGTTTTTT.